This TCR beta chain originates from a study of blood T cell repertoires in COVID-19. Overall study: The origin of the acute and convalescent COVID-19 samples was the United States, Italy and Spain. PBMCs, B-cell-depleted T cells, or T cells provided the cDNA or gDNA that made up the material.

Authors' processing steps: Reference gene primers were amplified, and this amplification served to estimate nucleated cell counts. Here immunoSEQ multiplex PCR was the method, and the copy in TCRdb shows in-frame clones only, minus some. That table furnishes V, J and clone size, whereas the DNA furnished D and trimming. The profile shows about 60,000 clones, 89% of them singletons. Germline lookup yields CDR1 LGHNA and CDR2 YSLEER. The trim removed 2 bases at V and 9 bases at J, leaving 13 bases unmatched. The CDR3 consists of 16 residues. Specimen: peripheral blood. The chain couples TRBV4-3 to TRBJ2-1, with 7 bases matching TRBD1. The sequence was obtained from a woman in her fifties or sixties with active COVID-19. CDR3 region: CASSQLGQNPFPEQFF. CDR3 nucleotide sequence: TGCGCCAGCAGCCAACTGGGACAGAACCCTTTCCCTGAGCAGTTCTTC.